The 14 T cell receptor beta chains presented below share a single source sample, sequenced in a study of cytomegalovirus exposure and HLA in healthy donors (dated by TCRdb to 2017 to 2019). Library prep was done by the immunoSEQ multiplex PCR assay. A mixture of 60 forward primers for TCR Vbeta segments and 13 reverse primers for TCR Jbeta segments was used in the multiplex PCR. TCRdb stores this immuneACCESS table with in-frame sequences only. Part of the clones is absent; in the studies checked, under half of the shortfall reflects unresolved V genes, and no reason is known for the rest. The table kept for this sample lists 110,000 to 150,000 clones. 0.8% to 1% of the sample is held by the ten biggest clonotypes. The material sequenced was PBMCs. These receptors were taken from a male donor in good health and CMV-seronegative.

This chain connects TRBV7-2 to TRBJ1-5; D perhaps matches TRBD1 (6 bases). The germline V gene encodes CDR1 SGHTA and CDR2 FQGNSA. This CDR3 has 17 residues. Trimming shortened V by 5 bases and J by 0 bases, and 17 bases separated the two germline ends. CDR3 amino acids: CASSLIGRTVSNQPQHF. The CDR3 region has the DNA TGTGCCAGCAGCCTCATCGGACGGACAGTTAGCAATCAGCCCCAGCATTTT.

J is TRBJ2-3 and V is TRBV29-1, with D maybe TRBD1 (6 bases). The V end was cut by 6 bases, the J end by 2 bases, with 15 bases between. The CDR3 sequence is 14 residues long. The germline V gene encodes CDR1 SQVTM and CDR2 ANQGSEA. CDR3 sequence: CSVTGKGNTDTQYF. CDR3 sequence (DNA): TGCAGCGTAACAGGGAAAGGTAACACAGATACGCAGTATTTT.

The V call is TRBV28, the J call TRBJ2-5; tentatively, D is TRBD1 (6 bases). With 2 bases removed from V and 5 bases from J, the gap between germline ends came to 15 bases. The germline CDR1 and CDR2 sequences are MDHEN and SYDVKM. The CDR3 covers 15 residues. This chain's CDR3 is CASSLTGTVGETQYF. The CDR3 coding sequence is TGTGCCAGCAGTTTAACAGGGACGGTGGGGGAGACCCAGTACTTC.

The chain's CDR3 is CASSLSPGQAYEQYF. CDR3 in DNA: TGTGCCAGCAGTTTATCGCCGGGACAGGCCTACGAGCAGTACTTC. V gene TRBV27 combines with J gene TRBJ2-7, with 8 bases aligning to TRBD1. Germline V gene sequence: CDR1 MNHEY, CDR2 SMNVEV (reference sequence). The V and J ends lost 0 bases and 2 bases, in that order; junction bases with no gene match: 3. CDR3 length equals 15 residues.

This chain uses TRBV18 with TRBJ1-4; D is unresolved. The CDR3 covers 15 residues. V was pared by 5 bases and J by 5 bases, with 15 bases between. The V gene's germline CDR1 is KGHSH and CDR2 LQKENI. CDR3 nucleotide sequence: TGTGCCAGCTCAACGTACAGACCGGGGAATGAAAAACTGTTTTTT. Translated, it gives CASSTYRPGNEKLFF.

The rearrangement links TRBV7-9 to TRBJ2-5; 13 bases fit TRBD2. Trimming at V came to 9 bases and at J to 1 base, leaving 8 bases not matched to a gene. The CDR3 has 16 amino acids. Germline V gene lookup returns CDR1 SEHNR and CDR2 FQNEAQ (reference sequence). The CDR3 loop reads CARQLAGGTIQETQYF. CDR3 DNA: TGTGCCAGGCAACTAGCGGGAGGGACCATCCAAGAGACCCAGTACTTC.

This chain connects TRBV25-1 to TRBJ1-2; D unclear. Germline V gives CDR1 MGHDK, CDR2 SYGVNS. The V and J ends lost 4 bases and 5 bases respectively, with 14 bases between them. This CDR3 spans 14 amino acids. The CDR3 sequence: CASSGSSRKYGYTF. The DNA for the CDR3 is TGTGCCAGCAGTGGTAGTAGCCGGAAGTATGGCTACACCTTC.

The CDR3 sequence is CASSRDKTYEQYF. In DNA form, the CDR3 reads TGTGCCAGCAGCCGGGACAAGACCTACGAGCAGTACTTC. This chain joins TRBV2 and TRBJ2-7; D possibly corresponds to TRBD1 (6 bases). This CDR3 spans 13 amino acids. V gave up 6 bases and J gave up 2 bases, with 11 bases separating them. Germline V gene sequence: CDR1 SNHLY, CDR2 FYNNEI.

Points on this clone: Other DNA sequences in this sample translate to the same CDR3. The CDR3 sequence is CASSLGTSNEQFF. The CDR3 DNA reads TGCGCCAGCAGCCTAGGGACTAGCAATGAGCAGTTCTTC. The chain couples TRBV5-1 to TRBJ2-1; TRBD2 agrees at 8 bases. Per the germline V gene, CDR1 is SGHRS and CDR2 is YFSETQ. V was pared by 4 bases and J by 6 bases, with 3 bases of the junction left unmatched. The CDR3 totals 13 residues.

J is TRBJ2-7 and V is TRBV11-2; TRBD1 matches at 7 bases. J gave up 0 bases and V 5 bases, and 7 bases lay outside the gene matches. The CDR3 spans 15 residues. Germline CDR1 SGHAT, CDR2 FQNNGV. CDR3: CASSGKQGSSYEQYF. CDR3 DNA sequence: TGTGCCAGCAGCGGCAAACAGGGGAGCTCCTACGAGCAGTACTTC.

The chain links TRBV7-2 to TRBJ1-6; tentatively, D is TRBD1 (6 bases). The germline V gene has CDR1 SGHTA and CDR2 FQGNSA. The CDR3 sequence is 14 residues long. V gave up 8 bases and J gave up 6 bases, with 14 bases separating them. The CDR3 DNA sequence: TGTGCCAGCCTACTGGGGGCCCCTAATTCACCCCTCCACTTT. It is translated as CASLLGAPNSPLHF.

The rearrangement joins TRBV18 to TRBJ2-1, with 7 nucleotides matching TRBD1. The CDR3 spans 14 residues. Germline values: CDR1 KGHSH, CDR2 LQKENI. CDR3 in DNA: TGTGCAGTAAACCCGACAGGGCCGGGAAATGAGCAGTTCTTC. It yields the protein CAVNPTGPGNEQFF.

V usage is TRBV6-1 and J usage is TRBJ2-7; TRBD2 matches 10 bases. The V gene's germline CDR1 is MNHNS and CDR2 SASEGT. The CDR3 runs 15 residues. Germline trimming cut 4 bases from V and 2 bases from J; bases unmatched to any gene: 5. CDR3 residues: CASSATSGAPYEQYF. The DNA of the CDR3 is TGTGCCAGCAGTGCAACTAGCGGGGCTCCCTACGAGCAGTACTTC.

The chain carries TRBV10-3 and TRBJ2-7; TRBD1 aligns across 7 bases. After removal of 4 bases from V and 1 base from J, the junction contained 4 bases not matched to a gene. The CDR3 spans 14 residues. Germline CDR1 reads ENHRY; CDR2 reads SYGVKD. The CDR3 loop reads CAISVGTASYEQYF. Here the CDR3 DNA reads TGTGCCATCAGTGTAGGGACAGCTTCCTACGAGCAGTACTTC.